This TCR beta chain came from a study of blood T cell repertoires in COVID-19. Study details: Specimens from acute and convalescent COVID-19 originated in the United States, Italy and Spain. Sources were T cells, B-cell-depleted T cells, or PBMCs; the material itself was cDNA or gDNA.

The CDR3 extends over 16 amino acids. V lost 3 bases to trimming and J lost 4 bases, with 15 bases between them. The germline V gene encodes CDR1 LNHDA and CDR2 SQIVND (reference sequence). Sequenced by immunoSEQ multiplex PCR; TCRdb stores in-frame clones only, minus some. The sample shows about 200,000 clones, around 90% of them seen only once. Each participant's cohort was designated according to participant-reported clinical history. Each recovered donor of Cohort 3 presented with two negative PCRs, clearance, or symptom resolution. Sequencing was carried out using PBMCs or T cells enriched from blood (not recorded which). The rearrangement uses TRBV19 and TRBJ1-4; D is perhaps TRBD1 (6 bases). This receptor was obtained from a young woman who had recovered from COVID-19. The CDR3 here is CASSIVGGALNEKLFF. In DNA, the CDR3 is TGTGCCAGTAGTATCGTCGGGGGGGCCCTTAATGAAAAACTGTTTTTT. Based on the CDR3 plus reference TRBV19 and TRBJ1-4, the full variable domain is DGGITQSPKYLFRKEGQNVTLSCEQNLNHDAMYWYRQDPGQGLRLIYYSQIVNDFQKGDIAEGYSVSREKKESFPLTVTSAQKNPTAFYLCASSIVGGALNEKLFFGSGTQLSVL.